The rows below give T cell receptor beta chains drawn from one sample of a study of spatial heterogeneity in lung cancer. TCRdb reprocessed the 5' RACE reads via MiXCR and lists one record per CDR3 protein. Of 15,000 to 20,000 distinct CDR3 sequences detected, under 7.5% appear once; the ten largest clones hold approximately 3.7%. The sequenced sample was lung tumor tissue, obtained at surgery. The receptors stem from a female donor with early-stage non-small cell lung cancer. CDR3s leave out the opening cysteine and the closing phenylalanine or tryptophan.

j_call: TRBJ2-6; v_call: TRBV4-3; cdr3_aa: ASSQEDRPGANVLT
j_call: TRBJ2-7; v_call: TRBV27; cdr3_aa: ASSVRMDRWSQFYEQY
j_call: TRBJ1-1; v_call: TRBV5-4; cdr3_aa: ASSLGMNTEAF
j_call: TRBJ1-6; v_call: TRBV20-1; cdr3_aa: SARARIDDNSPLH
j_call: TRBJ2-1; v_call: TRBV5-4; cdr3_aa: ASSAHRGFYNEQF
j_call: TRBJ1-1; v_call: TRBV2; cdr3_aa: ASSLDRVGAF
j_call: TRBJ2-5; v_call: TRBV20-1; cdr3_aa: SARGGLAGARETQY
j_call: TRBJ2-7; v_call: TRBV20-1; cdr3_aa: SASGGTGVYEQY
j_call: TRBJ2-3; v_call: TRBV6-2/TRBV6-3; cdr3_aa: ASSYLGLSTDTQY
j_call: TRBJ1-1; v_call: TRBV28; cdr3_aa: ASRWGANTEAF
j_call: TRBJ2-1; v_call: TRBV24-1; cdr3_aa: ATSDPGSGRNNEQF
j_call: TRBJ2-1; v_call: TRBV28; cdr3_aa: ASSLIGGRYNEQF
j_call: TRBJ2-5; v_call: TRBV7-2; cdr3_aa: ASSSSGRQETQY
j_call: TRBJ1-1; v_call: TRBV28; cdr3_aa: ASSFRPSGLEPAF
j_call: TRBJ2-7; v_call: TRBV19; cdr3_aa: ASSRSAGEQY
j_call: TRBJ2-5; v_call: TRBV28; cdr3_aa: ASHELAGGPQY
j_call: TRBJ1-4; v_call: TRBV7-2; cdr3_aa: ASSLADRERLF
j_call: TRBJ2-5; v_call: TRBV4-3; cdr3_aa: ASSQGQRVETQY
j_call: TRBJ1-5; v_call: TRBV6-6; cdr3_aa: ASSRAGTGDQPQH
j_call: TRBJ2-7; v_call: TRBV28; cdr3_aa: ASRSGGAGEAEQY
j_call: TRBJ1-6; v_call: TRBV6-6; cdr3_aa: ASSPRTGTGYNSPLH
j_call: TRBJ2-4; v_call: TRBV27; cdr3_aa: ASSFLVGLVRQNIQY
j_call: TRBJ1-2; v_call: TRBV7-2; cdr3_aa: ASSRPGYLYGYT
j_call: TRBJ2-7; v_call: TRBV28; cdr3_aa: ASGTSGRYEQY
j_call: TRBJ2-2; v_call: TRBV5-4; cdr3_aa: ASSLGLLGRGYTGELF
j_call: TRBJ1-2; v_call: TRBV7-9; cdr3_aa: ASSLGGDYGYT
j_call: TRBJ2-7; v_call: TRBV5-1; cdr3_aa: ASSLAGTSGEQY
j_call: TRBJ1-5; v_call: TRBV29-1; cdr3_aa: SVGSQPQH
j_call: TRBJ2-1; v_call: TRBV21-1; cdr3_aa: ASSKGRGQSSYNEQF
j_call: TRBJ1-1; v_call: TRBV28; cdr3_aa: ASSSLTGTTEAF
j_call: TRBJ1-1; v_call: TRBV12-3/TRBV12-4; cdr3_aa: ASSLTWGARSSAF
j_call: TRBJ2-7; v_call: TRBV6-2/TRBV6-3; cdr3_aa: ASSHGPDFYTYEQY
j_call: TRBJ1-1; v_call: TRBV7-2; cdr3_aa: ASSLSRAGHEAF
j_call: TRBJ2-1; v_call: TRBV30; cdr3_aa: AWIRSGSLGEQF
j_call: TRBJ1-1; v_call: TRBV5-1; cdr3_aa: ASRLGMQVNTEAF
j_call: TRBJ2-1; v_call: TRBV29-1; cdr3_aa: SAVGTGNEQF
j_call: TRBJ1-5; v_call: TRBV29-1; cdr3_aa: SVGTGFGNQPQH
j_call: TRBJ2-4; v_call: TRBV6-1; cdr3_aa: ASSEDRATNIQY
j_call: TRBJ2-1; v_call: TRBV12-3/TRBV12-4; cdr3_aa: ASSYSAYRDSVPSEQF
j_call: TRBJ1-1; v_call: TRBV6-5; cdr3_aa: ASSTGSLVTEAF
j_call: TRBJ2-7; v_call: TRBV20-1; cdr3_aa: SARLIVRGGILYEQY